The text below deals with one T cell receptor beta chain. In the source study's methods: From reference gene primer amplification, estimates of nucleated cell counts were derived. TCRdb's copy holds only in-frame clones and misses some; the assay was immunoSEQ multiplex PCR. V and J calls and clone size are given by that table; D and trimming were obtained from the DNA. The data hold approximately 270,000 clones, with around 90% observed a single time. The sample originates from a study of blood T cell repertoires in COVID-19. Study at large: Some COVID-19 samples were acute and others convalescent; all came from the United States, Italy and Spain.

Participant ages covered 18 to 89 years across 25 or so US areas. Clinical history reported by participants formed the basis on which cohorts were assigned. V gave up 4 bases and J gave up 7 bases, with 12 bases separating them. The CDR3 sequence is 12 residues long. The germline CDR1 and CDR2 sequences are SGDLS and YYNGEE. The rearrangement joins TRBV9 to TRBJ2-7, with a possible D match to TRBD1 (7 bases). Sequencing was performed on PBMCs or T cells enriched from blood (not recorded which). The sequence came from a human donor in a cohort exposed to, infected with or recovered from COVID-19 (not recorded which). The donor label of this sample is uncertain. CDR3 region: CASSPPGGEQYF. CDR3 nucleotide sequence: TGTGCCAGCAGCCCCCCAGGGGGGGAGCAGTACTTC.